This is a list of T cell receptor beta chains from one sample in a study of vaccination and CD4 T cells after COVID-19. These receptors' antigens are unknown. TCRdb independently ran MiXCR on the PCR reads; one entry per CDR3 protein. This table has about 9,700 distinct CDR3 sequences, roughly two thirds appearing once. Sequenced sample: CD4+ T cells from blood, cultured in vitro. The origin of the receptors is a human donor who had recovered from COVID-19. Each CDR3 is given with its conserved first and last residue. The D gene is left open where the match is weak. Rows give clone size only sometimes, using once, few, many, or a class for an expanded clone.

v_gene: TRBV2
abundance: .
j_gene: TRBJ1-5
d_gene: .
CDR3aa: CASRQDYSNQPQHF
CDR3nt: TGTGCCAGCAGACAGGACTATAGCAATCAGCCCCAGCATTTT

v_gene: TRBV19
abundance: .
j_gene: TRBJ2-7
d_gene: .
CDR3aa: CASSVGDSYEQYF
CDR3nt: TGTGCCAGTAGTGTGGGGGACTCCTACGAGCAGTACTTC

v_gene: TRBV27
abundance: few
j_gene: TRBJ1-5
d_gene: TRBD1
CDR3aa: CASKEKGTGDHQPQHF
CDR3nt: TGTGCCAGCAAAGAGAAAGGGACAGGGGACCATCAGCCCCAGCATTTT

v_gene: TRBV20-1
abundance: .
j_gene: TRBJ2-2
d_gene: .
CDR3aa: CSATKTGGELFF
CDR3nt: TGCAGTGCTACAAAGACAGGCGGGGAGCTGTTTTTT

v_gene: TRBV2
abundance: once
j_gene: TRBJ2-7
d_gene: TRBD2
CDR3aa: CASSEETSGIEQYF
CDR3nt: TGTGCCAGCAGCGAAGAGACTAGCGGGATCGAGCAGTACTTC

v_gene: TRBV6-1
abundance: few
j_gene: TRBJ1-6
d_gene: .
CDR3aa: CASSERVYNSPLHF
CDR3nt: TGTGCCAGCAGTGAGAGGGTCTATAATTCACCCCTCCACTTT

v_gene: TRBV7-2
abundance: .
j_gene: TRBJ1-2
d_gene: .
CDR3aa: CASSQIQESYGYTF
CDR3nt: TGTGCCAGCAGCCAAATACAGGAAAGCTATGGCTACACCTTC

v_gene: TRBV19
abundance: .
j_gene: TRBJ1-6
d_gene: .
CDR3aa: CASADSNRNSPLHF
CDR3nt: TGTGCCAGTGCGGACAGTAATCGGAATTCACCCCTCCACTTT

v_gene: TRBV20-1
abundance: .
j_gene: TRBJ2-3
d_gene: TRBD2
CDR3aa: CSATRTSGGFTDTQYF
CDR3nt: TGCAGTGCTACACGGACTAGCGGGGGGTTCACAGATACGCAGTATTTT

v_gene: TRBV20-1
abundance: .
j_gene: TRBJ2-2
d_gene: .
CDR3aa: CSASPGAVAGELFF
CDR3nt: TGCAGTGCTTCGCCAGGGGCTGTAGCCGGGGAGCTGTTTTTT

v_gene: TRBV15
abundance: .
j_gene: TRBJ1-5
d_gene: .
CDR3aa: CATSRVAGSQHF
CDR3nt: TGTGCCACCAGCAGAGTAGCTGGTTCCCAGCATTTT

v_gene: TRBV6-1
abundance: .
j_gene: TRBJ1-1
d_gene: .
CDR3aa: CASSEAGALNTEAFF
CDR3nt: TGTGCCAGCAGTGAAGCTGGGGCTTTGAACACTGAAGCTTTCTTT

v_gene: TRBV28
abundance: few
j_gene: TRBJ2-3
d_gene: .
CDR3aa: CASTQLPGKDTQYF
CDR3nt: TGTGCCAGCACCCAACTTCCGGGGAAAGATACGCAGTATTTT

v_gene: TRBV12-3/TRBV12-4
abundance: once
j_gene: TRBJ2-1
d_gene: .
CDR3aa: CASSRNEQFF
CDR3nt: TGTGCCAGCAGCCGGAATGAGCAGTTCTTC

v_gene: TRBV20-1
abundance: .
j_gene: TRBJ1-1
d_gene: .
CDR3aa: CSAVQGRTEAFF
CDR3nt: TGCAGTGCCGTACAGGGCAGAACTGAAGCTTTCTTT